These 9 T cell receptor beta chains originate from one sample sequenced in a study of beta chain features in type 1 diabetes. The study reverse transcribed the entire isolated RNA, so it sequenced expressed TCRB transcripts. This table comes from immunoSEQ multiplex PCR, and its TCRdb copy is limited to in-frame clones, with some not included. Here the sample spans some 140,000 clones, around 8.7% being singletons. The sequenced sample was central memory CD4+ T cells from blood. Receptors originate from a man younger than 35 in good health.

This clone turned up a few times. The rearrangement uses TRBV4-3 and TRBJ1-2; 7 nucleotides match TRBD1. The CDR3 runs 18 residues. V lost 4 bases and J lost 0; bases outside the gene matches: 14. Germline lookup yields CDR1 LGHNA and CDR2 YSLEER. The CDR3 DNA sequence: TGCGCCAGCAGCCGCCGAGGGAGTTCGGGACAGACTAACTATGGCTACACCTTC. Residues: CASSRRGSSGQTNYGYTF.

In this sample, this clone turned up a few times. This chain uses TRBV6-6 with TRBJ1-5; D is uncertain. CDR1 and CDR2 from the germline V gene are MNHNY and SVGAGI (reference sequence). V lost 0 bases and J lost 6, with 12 bases in between. This CDR3 has 15 residues. CDR3 DNA: TGTGCCAGCAGTTACTCGAACCAGGCCGTTCAGCCCCAGCATTTT. Translating gives CASSYSNQAVQPQHF.

The genes are TRBV4-2 and TRBJ2-5, with 7 bases that match TRBD2. Germline trimming cut 1 base from V and 2 bases from J; bases unmatched to any gene: 13. This CDR3 region has 18 residues. Germline CDR1 LGHNA, CDR2 YNFKEQ. As DNA, the CDR3 is TGTGCCAGCAGCCAAGTTGGGCCGGGACTACCGCAACAAGAGACCCAGTACTTC. This encodes CASSQVGPGLPQQETQYF.

The chain couples TRBV10-3 to TRBJ1-2; 8 bases map to TRBD1. V shed 0 bases and J 1 base; nucleotides not matched to a gene: 4. This CDR3 contains 16 residues. CDR1 and CDR2 (germline): ENHRY, SYGVKD. CDR3 DNA sequence: TGTGCCATCAGTGAGTCAGGACAGGGTTTTAACTATGGCTACACCTTC. This translates into CAISESGQGFNYGYTF.

This clone has a handful of counts. The chain has TRBV2 and TRBJ1-2, with TRBD1 matching 9 bases. Germline V gives CDR1 SNHLY, CDR2 FYNNEI. This CDR3 has 12 amino acids. V shed 4 bases and J 7 bases; nucleotides not matched to a gene: 1. The CDR3 loop is CASSGTGVGYTF. The CDR3 DNA reads TGTGCCAGCAGTGGGACAGGGGTTGGCTACACCTTC.

This clone has at least ten counts. The chain uses TRBV7-2 and TRBJ2-7; D is possibly TRBD1 (5 bases). Germline loops: CDR1 SGHTA, CDR2 FQGNSA. V gave up 0 bases and J gave up 4 bases, with 13 bases separating them. The CDR3 has 15 residues. As DNA, the CDR3 is TGTGCCAGCAGCTTAGCGCTGGGGCCGGAGTACGAGCAGTACTTC. Translating gives CASSLALGPEYEQYF. The whole variable domain, filled in from reference TRBV7-2 and TRBJ2-7, reads GAGVSQSPSNKVTEKGKDVELRCDPISGHTALYWYRQSLGQGLEFLIYFQGNSAPDKSGLPSDRFSAERTGGSVSTLTIQRTQQEDSAVYLCASSLALGPEYEQYFGPGTRLTVT.

The rearrangement uses TRBV5-1 and TRBJ2-3; 8 nucleotides line up with TRBD1. The V gene's germline CDR1 is SGHRS and CDR2 YFSETQ. The CDR3 is 13 residues long. J was trimmed by 6 bases and V by 1 base; bases with no gene match: 1. CDR3 loop: CASSLRQGDTQYF. Written as DNA, the CDR3 is TGCGCCAGCAGCTTGCGACAGGGGGATACGCAGTATTTT.

This clone was picked up a small number of times. This chain uses TRBV30 with TRBJ1-3, with D hard to call. V was shortened by 0 bases and J by 0 bases, with 9 bases between the two germline ends. This CDR3 has 15 residues. Germline V lookup: CDR1 GTSNPN, CDR2 SVGIG (reference sequence). CDR3 region: CAWSVPTFSGNTIYF. DNA of the CDR3: TGTGCCTGGAGTGTGCCGACTTTCTCTGGAAACACCATATATTTT.

This clone was seen many times. V and J are TRBV6-5 and TRBJ2-5; the match to TRBD1 covers 9 bases. With V trimmed by 6 bases and J by 5 bases, 7 bases remained unmatched. CDR3 length equals 14 residues. Germline CDR1 reads MNHEY; CDR2 reads SVGAGI. This CDR3 reads CASRWDRVVETQYF. CDR3 nucleotide sequence: TGTGCCAGCAGATGGGACAGGGTCGTTGAGACCCAGTACTTC.